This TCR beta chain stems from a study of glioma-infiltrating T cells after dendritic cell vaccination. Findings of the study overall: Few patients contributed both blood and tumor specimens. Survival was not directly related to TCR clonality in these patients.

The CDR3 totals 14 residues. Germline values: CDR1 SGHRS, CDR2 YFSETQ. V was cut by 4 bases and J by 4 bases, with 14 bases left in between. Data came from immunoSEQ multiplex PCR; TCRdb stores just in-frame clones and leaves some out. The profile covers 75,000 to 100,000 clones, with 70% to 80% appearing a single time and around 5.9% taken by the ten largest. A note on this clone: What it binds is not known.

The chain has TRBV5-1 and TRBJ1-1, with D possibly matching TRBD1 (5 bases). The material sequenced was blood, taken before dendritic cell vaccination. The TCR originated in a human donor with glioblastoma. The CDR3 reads CASSPLQGGTEAFF. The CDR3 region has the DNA TGCGCCAGCAGCCCTTTGCAGGGCGGCACTGAAGCTTTCTTT.